The source of this T cell receptor beta chain is a study of blood T cell repertoires in COVID-19. This clone appeared once. Sequenced by immunoSEQ multiplex PCR; TCRdb stores in-frame clones only, minus some. The sample has hundreds of thousands of clones, approximately 85% seen once. V lost 4 bases to trimming and J lost 9 bases, with 19 bases between them. Germline CDR1 reads LGHDT; CDR2 reads YNNKEL (reference sequence). This CDR3 spans 15 amino acids. The rearrangement uses TRBV3-1 (or the pseudogene TRBV3-2) and TRBJ2-1, with a possible D match to TRBD1 (6 bases). The specimen was peripheral blood. The clonotype originates from a human donor in a cohort sampled during active COVID-19. CDR3 DNA: TGTGCCAGCAGCCGAGAGGCGACAGGCCGAGTTGAGCAGTTCTTC. Translated, it gives CASSREATGRVEQFF.